Sequencing of this T cell receptor beta chain was carried out in a study of cytomegalovirus exposure and HLA in healthy donors. Overall study: Unique TCRs from HLA-typed donors, 70 million to 100 million of them, were held in an early data release. Study findings and constraints: Across HLA loci, a later analysis found differing TCR association rates, with DRB1 most and HLA-C fewest. In a later analysis, several top co-occurrence clusters appeared linked to parvovirus B19, influenza, CMV and Epstein-Barr virus. Available immune exposure information covered CMV serostatus only.

The CDR3 is 14 amino acids. The V segment lost 6 bases and the J segment 10 bases; nucleotides outside the gene matches: 5. In germline, CDR1 is SEHNR, CDR2 FQNEAQ (reference sequence). It was with 60 Vbeta and 13 Jbeta primers that the PCR ran. The data were produced by immunoSEQ multiplex PCR, yet TCRdb's version contains in-frame clones alone and is incomplete. The data show around 69,000 clones, roughly 70% seen once. As regards this clone: Its target is unknown.

The sequence derives from a woman between 50 and 59 years old in good health and CMV-seropositive. The sample taken for sequencing was PBMCs. The chain has TRBV7-9 and TRBJ2-1; 14 bases fit TRBD2. The CDR3 nucleotides read TGTGCCAGCAGGAGGGGACTAGCGGGAGACGAGCAGTTCTTC. It codes for CASRRGLAGDEQFF.